The clone carrying this T cell receptor beta chain has at least ten counts. The use of genomic DNA as template underpinned the TCR beta VDJ and CDR3 profiling. Each CDR3 protein gets one entry after TCRdb re-called the reads with MiXCR. The repertoire includes 180,000 or so distinct CDR3 sequences, roughly half of them detected once, and about 1.8% sits in the top ten. The sample is drawn from a study of CD8+CD57+ T cells in acquired aplastic anemia. An expansion of CD8+CD57+ cells by flow cytometry had been shown in patients chosen for sequencing. This CDR3 comprises 11 residues. The V gene's germline CDR1 is DFQATT and CDR2 SNEGSKA (reference sequence). With 7 bases removed from V and 6 bases from J, the gap between germline ends came to 11 bases.

The TCR was taken from a human donor with aplastic anemia. The chain carries TRBV20-1 and TRBJ2-3; TRBD1 or TRBD2 may be the D gene (5 bases each). Sequenced material: sorted CD4+, CD8+, or CD8+CD57+ T cells (not recorded which) from PBMCs. The CDR3 DNA reads TGCAGTGTCTCATGGGGGGATACGCAGTATTTT. It codes for CSVSWGDTQYF.